This record looks at one TCR beta chain sequence and its context. No antigen is known for it. V was shortened by 3 bases and J by 3 bases, with 9 bases between the two germline ends. CDR1 and CDR2 from the germline V gene are MDHEN and SYDVKM. This CDR3 is 13 amino acids long. These data come from a study of cytomegalovirus exposure and HLA in healthy donors. General observations from the study: An analysis done earlier found most TCR beta V segments productive about 87% or about 30% of the time.

A multiplex PCR was run with 60 Vbeta primers and 13 Jbeta primers. Some clones are missing from TCRdb's copy, which holds only in-frame ones; the method was immunoSEQ multiplex PCR. Among about 110,000 clones listed, about 81% were seen once. This receptor was taken from a male donor in good health and CMV-seropositive. Sequencing was carried out using PBMCs. The chain is built from TRBV28 and TRBJ2-7; no clear D gene. The CDR3 DNA follows: TGTGCCAGCAGTTTTCCAGAGCGCTACGAGCAGTACTTC. Protein sequence: CASSFPERYEQYF.